This passage covers 3 T cell receptor beta chains from one sample sequenced in a study of T cells in Graves' hyperthyroidism and ophthalmopathy. Amplified TCR beta CDR3 regions derived from RNA transcripts. The study used the HTBI primer set for a first-round RT-PCR of the TCR CDR3. TCRdb analysed the multiplex PCR reads with MiXCR anew, one entry per CDR3 protein. In the table there are more than 300,000 distinct CDR3 sequences, around 13% of which are singletons. Sequencing was done on a sample of blood. The origin of the receptors is a woman aged 25 to 39 with Graves' hyperthyroidism.

The chain combines TRBV29-1 with TRBJ1-1; maybe TRBD1 (6 bases). V dropped 2 bases and J dropped 4 bases, with 14 bases sitting between them. Germline CDR1 is SQVTM and CDR2 is ANQGSEA. This CDR3 has 14 residues. The CDR3 DNA sequence: TGCAGCGTTGAATCGGGGGCGTGGAGCACTGAAGCTTTCTTT. This sequence encodes CSVESGAWSTEAFF.

The sample holds many counts of this clonotype. The genes are TRBV2 and TRBJ2-7; D is possibly TRBD1 or TRBD2 (8 bases each). Germline V gene sequence: CDR1 SNHLY, CDR2 FYNNEI. The V end lost 4 bases, the J end lost 7 bases, and 17 bases lay between the germline ends. This CDR3 has 14 amino acids. In DNA form, the CDR3 reads TGTGCCAGCAGTGCGGACAGGGCGGGAGGTGAGCAGTACTTC. Its translation is CASSADRAGGEQYF.

The genes are TRBV5-5 and TRBJ2-4, with D uncertain. In germline, CDR1 is SGHKS, CDR2 YYEKEE (reference sequence). The germline V and J ends were trimmed by 2 bases and 4 bases, with 19 bases remaining between them. This CDR3 is 17 amino acids long. The CDR3: CASSFQVGSTQKNIQYF. The CDR3 DNA reads as TGTGCCAGCAGCTTTCAAGTGGGAAGTACCCAGAAAAACATTCAGTACTTC.